This T cell receptor (beta chain) is from a study of graft-versus-host responses after intestinal transplantation. At the level of the study: Induction with anti-thymocyte globulin, then tacrolimus and steroids for around three years, was given to all recipients. Overall study findings and caveats: The authors found GvH clones in recipient marrow, some appearing first in ileum or blood. After transplant, early declines in HvG clones were associated with peak levels of circulating GvH clones.

Some clones are missing from TCRdb's copy, which holds only in-frame ones; the method was immunoSEQ multiplex PCR. This table holds 85,000 to 100,000 clones, roughly 92% found once. To note about this clone: Its matching antigen is unknown.

Trimming took off 5 bases at V and 5 bases at J, with 13 bases between the two ends. CDR3 length: 13 residues. Germline CDR1 reads SGHTA; CDR2 reads FQGNSA. Sequencing used unstimulated CD8+ T cells sorted from spleen or lymph node cells, obtained before transplant. This receptor was identified in a human donor who was the organ donor for an intestinal transplant. The chain has TRBV7-2 and TRBJ2-7; D may be TRBD2 (5 bases). CDR3 residues: CASSQLVQDEQYF. CDR3 nucleotide sequence: TGTGCCAGCAGCCAACTAGTTCAGGACGAGCAGTACTTC.